One sample yielded the 13 T cell receptor beta chains listed below, sequenced in a study of OX40 agonist ivuxolimab in advanced cancers. The assay was immunoSEQ multiplex PCR, and TCRdb's table has in-frame clones only and misses some. The data contain 75,000 to 100,000 clones, around 86% of them singletons. The source material was CD4+ or CD8+ T cells sorted from blood, sampled in a trial of the OX40 agonist ivuxolimab. The receptors shown here come from an adult with an advanced solid tumor such as melanoma, head and neck, liver or kidney cancer.

The chain is built from TRBV18 and TRBJ1-6; TRBD1 might be the D (5 bases). Trimming cost V 0 bases and J 13 bases, with 16 bases left between them. This CDR3 has 15 residues. CDR1 KGHSH and CDR2 LQKENI come from the germline V gene. The CDR3, as DNA: TGTGCCAGCTCACCACCGGGGGGAGGATCAGCGCCCCTCCACTTT. Translated, it gives CASSPPGGGSAPLHF.

The CDR3 is CASSQGGTGLRAEAFF. CDR3 DNA: TGCGCCAGCAGCCAAGGGGGGACAGGGTTAAGGGCTGAAGCTTTCTTT. V gene TRBV4-3 combines with J gene TRBJ1-1; 9 bases match TRBD1. V lost 1 base and J lost 6; bases outside the gene matches: 9. CDR1 and CDR2 from the germline V gene are LGHNA and YSLEER. The CDR3 consists of 16 residues.

The genes are TRBV6-6 and TRBJ2-7; TRBD2 agrees at 11 bases. Germline assignment: CDR1 MNHNY and CDR2 SVGAGI (reference sequence). Germline trimming cut 5 bases from V and 6 bases from J; bases unmatched to any gene: 6. This CDR3 comprises 14 residues. The CDR3 is CASSTSGRRAEQYF. In nucleotides, the CDR3 is TGTGCCAGCAGTACTAGCGGGAGACGGGCCGAGCAGTACTTC.

This rearrangement joins TRBV9 to TRBJ2-1; D is perhaps TRBD2 (7 bases). The V and J ends lost 2 bases and 0 bases respectively, with 9 bases between them. The CDR3 runs 15 residues. Germline CDR1 is SGDLS and CDR2 is YYNGEE. CDR3 bases: TGTGCCAGCAGCGTCGGGGGGCTCTCCTACAATGAGCAGTTCTTC. It is translated as CASSVGGLSYNEQFF.

The gene calls are TRBV6-5 and TRBJ2-3; D may be TRBD2 (6 bases). The germline V gene has CDR1 MNHEY and CDR2 SVGAGI. The CDR3 has 13 residues. The V and J ends lost 7 bases and 0 bases respectively, with 8 bases between them. CDR3 amino acids: CASIAASTDTQYF. CDR3 nucleotide sequence: TGTGCCAGCATAGCGGCTAGCACAGATACGCAGTATTTT.

CDR3 sequence (DNA): TGCAGCGTCCCCATCCAGGGGGTCAACACTGAAGCTTTCTTT. Amino acid sequence: CSVPIQGVNTEAFF. V gene TRBV29-1 combines with J gene TRBJ1-1; 7 positions agree with TRBD1. In germline, CDR1 is SQVTM, CDR2 ANQGSEA. CDR3 length: 14 residues. After removal of 6 bases from V and 2 bases from J, the junction contained 9 bases not matched to a gene.

This chain connects TRBV10-3 to TRBJ2-3; no reliable D call. Germline V CDR1 and CDR2: ENHRY, SYGVKD. Trimming removed 4 bases at V and 5 bases at J, with 7 bases between. CDR3 length: 12 amino acids. CDR3 protein: CAISGFEDTQYF. The CDR3 nucleotides are TGTGCCATCAGTGGGTTCGAAGATACGCAGTATTTT.

A single count supports this clone. This rearrangement joins TRBV7-2 to TRBJ1-2; TRBD1 aligns across 7 bases. J was trimmed by 5 bases and V by 5 bases; bases with no gene match: 5. The CDR3 extends over 13 amino acids. The germline V gene encodes CDR1 SGHTA and CDR2 FQGNSA. The CDR3 DNA sequence: TGTGCCAGCAGCCCTGACAGGGATTATGGCTACACCTTC. Translated, it gives CASSPDRDYGYTF. Full variable domain (remainder filled in from reference TRBV7-2 and TRBJ1-2): GAGVSQSPSNKVTEKGKDVELRCDPISGHTALYWYRQSLGQGLEFLIYFQGNSAPDKSGLPSDRFSAERTGGSVSTLTIQRTQQEDSAVYLCASSPDRDYGYTFGSGTRLTVV.

The V gene is TRBV18, the J gene TRBJ2-7; possible D gene TRBD2, 5 bases. CDR3 length: 14 residues. V was clipped by 2 bases and J by 6 bases, with 14 bases between them. The germline CDR1 and CDR2 sequences are KGHSH and LQKENI. As DNA, the CDR3 is TGTGCCAGCTCACCAATGGGGAGTCGGTTCGAGCAGTACTTC. Amino acids: CASSPMGSRFEQYF.

The J gene is TRBJ2-1, the V gene TRBV18, with 12 positions matching TRBD2. There are 16 residues in the CDR3. Trimming took 3 bases from V and 5 from J; bases not matched to a gene: 5. Germline V gene sequence: CDR1 KGHSH, CDR2 LQKENI. The CDR3 sequence: CASSPQRLAGDNEQFF. CDR3 in DNA: TGTGCCAGCTCACCCCAGCGACTAGCGGGAGACAATGAGCAGTTCTTC.

The CDR3 reads CASRLQGASNEQFF. In nucleotides, the CDR3 is TGTGCCAGCAGACTACAGGGGGCCTCTAATGAGCAGTTCTTC. The gene calls are TRBV7-2 and TRBJ2-1; TRBD1 agrees at 9 bases. Germline V gives CDR1 SGHTA, CDR2 FQGNSA. V shed 6 bases, J shed 7 bases, and the junction held 7 bases outside the gene matches. CDR3 length equals 14 residues.

The V call is TRBV5-5, the J call TRBJ1-5; D might be TRBD1 (5 bases). Trimming shortened V by 0 bases and J by 0 bases, and 13 bases separated the two germline ends. Germline CDR1 reads SGHKS; CDR2 reads YYEKEE (reference sequence). The CDR3 runs 17 residues. CDR3 loop: CASSLGSGQGSNQPQHF. The DNA for the CDR3 is TGTGCCAGCAGCTTGGGTTCTGGGCAGGGTAGCAATCAGCCCCAGCATTTT.

This clone was detected a few times. V gene TRBV5-4 combines with J gene TRBJ2-7; 10 bases align to TRBD2. V gave up 1 base and J gave up 4 bases; unmatched junction bases: 2. Germline-derived CDR1 and CDR2 are SGHNT and YYREEE (reference sequence). This CDR3 contains 14 residues. CDR3 residues: CASSLLAGEYEQYF. CDR3 sequence (DNA): TGTGCCAGCAGCTTGCTAGCGGGAGAGTACGAGCAGTACTTC.